What follows describes a single T cell receptor (beta chain). Repertoires were generated with immunoSEQ multiplex PCR, while TCRdb's copy carries only in-frame clones and drops some. The sample consists of 42,000 or so clones, 90% to 95% of them appearing once. This specimen comes from a study of T cell changes during pregnancy in multiple sclerosis. This TCR was sampled from a female donor with multiple sclerosis, enrolled in a pregnancy study. Source: CD4+ T cells from peripheral blood mononuclear cells, taken after pregnancy.

The CDR3 here is CASSLGGRYNEQFF. CDR3 coding DNA: TGTGCCAGCAGCTTGGGGGGGCGCTACAATGAGCAGTTCTTC. The chain joins TRBV7-3 to TRBJ2-1, with D perhaps TRBD2 (7 bases). Germline lookup yields CDR1 SGHTA and CDR2 FQGTGA. The V gene lost 3 bases and the J gene lost 3 bases, with 9 bases spanning the gap. This CDR3 has 14 residues.